This TCR beta chain comes out of a study of blood T cell repertoires in COVID-19. Study at large: Material from acute and convalescent COVID-19 was sourced from the United States, Italy and Spain.

Clones were sequenced by immunoSEQ multiplex PCR, and TCRdb holds only the in-frame ones, with some missing. The data contain roughly 230,000 clones, 83% of them singletons. The V gene end was trimmed by 6 bases and the J gene end by 5 bases; junction bases not matched to a gene: 3. The CDR3 is 13 residues long. Germline CDR1 reads SNHLY; CDR2 reads FYNNEI. The chain is built from TRBV2 and TRBJ2-1; 8 bases are shared with TRBD1. Specimen: peripheral blood. The clonotype originates from a man aged 40-50 years with active or convalescent COVID-19. The CDR3 nucleotides read TGTGCCAGCAGGGAGGGACAGGACAATGAGCAGTTCTTC. Translating gives CASREGQDNEQFF. Based on the CDR3 plus reference TRBV2 and TRBJ2-1, the full variable domain is EPEVTQTPSHQVTQMGQEVILRCVPISNHLYFYWYRQILGQKVEFLVSFYNNEISEKSEIFDDQFSVERPDGSNFTLKIRSTKLEDSAMYFCASREGQDNEQFFGPGTRLTVL.